One and the same sample provided the 30 T cell receptor beta chains below, sequenced in a study of graft-versus-host responses after intestinal transplantation (dated by TCRdb to about 2021). The intended sense of this specimen's time point label: cells obtained before transplantation from donor or recipient. The library came from the immunoSEQ multiplex PCR assay. Sourced from immuneACCESS, this table was stored by TCRdb with only in-frame sequences that have V and J called. A share of the clones is absent; for the studies checked, an unresolved V gene accounts for under half, and the remainder has no known explanation. The sample table contains roughly 92,000 clones; only one count was recorded for approximately 87% of them. The top ten hold approximately 0.11% of the sample. These receptors' targets are unknown. This specimen consisted of unstimulated CD4+ T cells sorted from spleen or lymph node cells, obtained before intestinal transplant. These receptors all stem from a human donor who received an intestinal transplant.

V usage is TRBV6-1 and J usage is TRBJ2-7, with D hard to call. Trimming left V 7 bases short and J 2 bases short, with 12 bases between. In germline, CDR1 is MNHNS, CDR2 SASEGT. CDR3 length equals 13 residues. CDR3 protein: CASKRSLTYEQYF. The CDR3 DNA reads TGTGCCAGCAAGCGCAGTCTCACCTACGAGCAGTACTTC.

V gene TRBV5-1 combines with J gene TRBJ2-3, with 7 bases matching TRBD1. After removal of 7 bases from V and 2 bases from J, the junction contained 4 bases not matched to a gene. CDR1 SGHRS and CDR2 YFSETQ come from the germline V gene. The CDR3 runs 13 residues. CDR3 loop: CASQGVLTDTQYF. The CDR3 DNA sequence: TGCGCCAGCCAGGGGGTACTCACAGATACGCAGTATTTT.

J is TRBJ2-5 and V is TRBV6-5; perhaps TRBD2 as D (5 bases). The CDR3 extends over 14 amino acids. Germline V CDR1 and CDR2: MNHEY, SVGAGI. The ends were cut back, 5 bases at V and 2 bases at J, with 12 bases in the middle. Written as DNA, the CDR3 is TGTGCCAGCAGTAAGACTAATATTCAAGAGACCCAGTACTTC. Its protein product is CASSKTNIQETQYF.

V usage is TRBV7-3 and J usage is TRBJ1-2; 9 bases map to TRBD1. V dropped 5 bases and J dropped 3; count of bases not matched to a gene: 1. Germline values: CDR1 SGHTA, CDR2 FQGTGA. This CDR3 spans 13 amino acids. The CDR3, as DNA: TGTGCCAGCAGCGGGACAGGGTACTATGGCTACACCTTC. Translation: CASSGTGYYGYTF.

The V call is TRBV6-1, the J call TRBJ2-7; D not resolved. From germline, CDR1 is MNHNS and CDR2 SASEGT. CDR3 length: 15 residues. V lost 3 bases and J lost 0, with 12 bases in between. The CDR3 DNA reads as TGTGCCAGCAGTGATAACCTGCCGGGCTCCTACGAGCAGTACTTC. Translation: CASSDNLPGSYEQYF.

This clone was found once. The V gene is TRBV5-8, the J gene TRBJ1-5; D gene unclear. V dropped 2 bases and J dropped 2 bases, with 11 bases sitting between them. The CDR3 runs 15 residues. From germline, CDR1 is SGHTS and CDR2 YDEGEE. The CDR3 spells CASSFLKEGNQPQHF. The CDR3 DNA sequence: TGTGCCAGCAGCTTTCTGAAAGAGGGCAATCAGCCCCAGCATTTT.

The chain joins TRBV5-1 to TRBJ2-7; possible D gene TRBD2, 7 bases. The CDR3 spans 16 residues. V lost 4 bases and J 2 bases, leaving 19 bases between the germline ends. From germline, CDR1 is SGHRS and CDR2 YFSETQ. The CDR3 region is CASSPGASGGPYEQYF. Here the CDR3 DNA reads TGCGCCAGCAGCCCCGGGGCTTCGGGGGGCCCCTACGAGCAGTACTTC.

The chain carries TRBV7-9 and TRBJ1-5; D might be TRBD1 (6 bases). Trimming removed 4 bases from V and 4 bases from J, with 8 bases in between. CDR3 length: 13 residues. Germline V gene sequence: CDR1 SEHNR, CDR2 FQNEAQ (reference sequence). CDR3 protein: CASSSTGNQPQHF. CDR3 sequence (DNA): TGTGCCAGCAGCTCCACAGGGAATCAGCCCCAGCATTTT.

The chain has TRBV9 and TRBJ2-1, with D unresolved. The CDR3 is 15 amino acids. V lost 3 bases to trimming and J lost 4 bases, with 14 bases between them. Germline CDR1 is SGDLS and CDR2 is YYNGEE. CDR3 nucleotide sequence: TGTGCCAGCAGCGGGCCCATCCTCCAATACAATGAGCAGTTCTTC. Residues: CASSGPILQYNEQFF. Complete variable domain (other parts from reference TRBV9 and TRBJ2-1): DSGVTQTPKHLITATGQRVTLRCSPRSGDLSVYWYQQSLDQGLQFLIQYYNGEERAKGNILERFSAQQFPDLHSELNLSSLELGDSALYFCASSGPILQYNEQFFGPGTRLTVL.

Here the CDR3 reads CASSYNRGLDYGYTF. Here the CDR3 DNA reads TGTGCCAGCAGTTATAACAGGGGGCTGGACTATGGCTACACCTTC. The chain uses TRBV6-6 and TRBJ1-2, with 9 bases that match TRBD1. CDR1 and CDR2 from the germline V gene are MNHNY and SVGAGI (reference sequence). J gave up 3 bases and V 3 bases, and 5 bases lay outside the gene matches. The CDR3 sequence is 15 residues long.

The chain has TRBV7-6 and TRBJ2-7; 11 bases are shared with TRBD1. Trimming at V came to 3 bases and at J to 6 bases, leaving 1 base not matched to a gene. Germline V gives CDR1 SGHVS, CDR2 FNYEAQ. The CDR3 is made up of 13 amino acids. This chain's CDR3 is CASSFGQGAEQYF. DNA of the CDR3: TGTGCCAGCAGCTTTGGACAGGGGGCCGAGCAGTACTTC.

V and J are TRBV6-5 and TRBJ1-2; D uncertain. V shed 5 bases and J shed 8 bases, with 9 bases lying between them. CDR1 and CDR2 (germline): MNHEY, SVGAGI. This CDR3 has 11 amino acids. The CDR3 sequence is CASSRGWGYTF. The CDR3 DNA reads as TGTGCCAGCAGTAGAGGGTGGGGCTACACCTTC.

The genes are TRBV5-1 and TRBJ2-7; 8 nucleotides match TRBD1. Trimming removed 4 bases from V and 2 bases from J; junction bases left unmatched: 8. The CDR3 sequence is 15 residues long. Germline V gene sequence: CDR1 SGHRS, CDR2 YFSETQ. The CDR3 nucleotides read TGCGCCAGCAGCGCCGTGGGGGACAGGACCTACGAGCAGTACTTC. It translates to CASSAVGDRTYEQYF.

The gene calls are TRBV5-1 and TRBJ2-5; D is possibly TRBD2 (7 bases). The V end lost 7 bases, the J end lost 0 bases, and 19 bases lay between the germline ends. The CDR3 loop spans 16 amino acids. Germline loops: CDR1 SGHRS, CDR2 YFSETQ. In DNA form, the CDR3 reads TGCGCCAGCCGAAACCCTCCGGGGGGCGACCAAGAGACCCAGTACTTC. Amino acids: CASRNPPGGDQETQYF.

This chain connects TRBV6-1 to TRBJ1-5, with 7 bases matching TRBD1. The CDR3 contains 15 residues. Trimming removed 4 bases from V and 4 bases from J; junction bases left unmatched: 7. The germline CDR1 and CDR2 sequences are MNHNS and SASEGT. This chain's CDR3 is CASSGSGQPNQPQHF. DNA of the CDR3: TGTGCCAGCAGTGGGTCGGGACAGCCTAATCAGCCCCAGCATTTT.

The chain uses TRBV18 and TRBJ2-5; 8 bases align to TRBD2. The CDR3 has 13 residues. V lost 2 bases and J lost 5; bases outside the gene matches: 1. Germline values: CDR1 KGHSH, CDR2 LQKENI. CDR3 bases: TGTGCCAGCTCACCAGGCGGGGGGGAGACCCAGTACTTC. Protein sequence: CASSPGGGETQYF.

The chain combines TRBV6-6 with TRBJ2-7; 8 nucleotides agree with TRBD2. The CDR3 has 15 residues. The germline V gene has CDR1 MNHNY and CDR2 SVGAGI (reference sequence). Unmatched junction bases numbered 9, after V lost 2 bases and J lost 6 bases. The CDR3, as DNA: TGTGCCAGCAGTTACGCCACTAGCGGTGGTGGCGAGCAGTACTTC. Amino acid sequence: CASSYATSGGGEQYF.

The genes are TRBV12-5 and TRBJ1-4; 7 bases map to TRBD1. Germline V gene lookup returns CDR1 LGHNT and CDR2 FRNRAP. The V segment lost 6 bases and the J segment 7 bases; nucleotides outside the gene matches: 8. This CDR3 is built from 14 residues. Here the CDR3 DNA reads TGTGCTAGTGGGAGACAGGGTCCTTCTGAAAAACTGTTTTTT. Amino acids: CASGRQGPSEKLFF.

The CDR3 DNA sequence: TGCGCCAGCAGCCAAGATTGGGCGGTGGTGGGACAGGGGGCTACAGATACGCAGTATTTT. It is translated as CASSQDWAVVGQGATDTQYF. The rearrangement uses TRBV4-1 and TRBJ2-3, with TRBD1 matching over 12 bases. Trimming at V came to 0 bases and at J to 3 bases, leaving 13 bases not matched to a gene. Germline-derived CDR1 and CDR2 are MGHRA and YSYEKL. The CDR3 sequence is 20 residues long.

Written as DNA, the CDR3 is TGTGCCAGCACCCCCGGGGGTAGCGGGGGGGAACGGCCCCAGTACTTC. This gives the protein CASTPGGSGGERPQYF. The rearrangement uses TRBV5-4 and TRBJ2-5; 11 bases agree with TRBD2. Germline loops: CDR1 SGHNT, CDR2 YYREEE (reference sequence). Trimming cost V 6 bases and J 9 bases; bases outside gene matches: 16. The CDR3 contains 16 residues.

This chain joins TRBV25-1 and TRBJ1-1; TRBD1 matches at 7 bases. CDR3 size: 14 residues. J was trimmed by 4 bases and V by 3 bases; bases with no gene match: 5. Germline-derived CDR1 and CDR2 are MGHDK and SYGVNS. DNA for the CDR3: TGTGCCAGCAGTGAGGGCCGGGACAGCACTGAAGCTTTCTTT. This sequence encodes CASSEGRDSTEAFF.

The chain combines TRBV6-5 with TRBJ1-1; a possible D gene is TRBD1 (5 bases). The CDR3 has 15 amino acids. V lost 0 bases to trimming and J lost 5 bases, with 13 bases between them. Per germline, CDR1 MNHEY and CDR2 SVGAGI. CDR3 region: CASSYSWGGRTEAFF. The DNA of the CDR3 is TGTGCCAGCAGTTACTCGTGGGGGGGGAGGACTGAAGCTTTCTTT.

This chain links TRBV4-1 with TRBJ2-5, with TRBD1 matching over 7 bases. The CDR3 is 15 amino acids. V lost 4 bases to trimming and J lost 1 base; unmatched junction nucleotides: 6. CDR1 and CDR2 from the germline V gene are MGHRA and YSYEKL. The CDR3 protein is CASSRNRGTQETQYF. The CDR3 region has the DNA TGCGCCAGCAGCCGAAACAGGGGTACCCAAGAGACCCAGTACTTC.

CDR3 sequence reads: CASSFGTGSYEQYF. CDR3 sequence (DNA): TGCGCCAGCAGCTTTGGGACAGGGTCCTACGAGCAGTACTTC. The V gene is TRBV5-1, the J gene TRBJ2-7; 9 bases line up with TRBD1. The germline gives CDR1 SGHRS, CDR2 YFSETQ. The CDR3 length is 14 residues. V trimming: 2 bases; J trimming: 1 base; junction bases outside the gene matches: 1.

The chain has TRBV4-1 and TRBJ2-3; the D gene is possibly TRBD2 (6 bases). CDR3 length: 16 amino acids. Germline CDR1 reads MGHRA; CDR2 reads YSYEKL. V lost 0 bases and J lost 0, with 10 bases in between. In DNA form, the CDR3 reads TGCGCCAGCAGCCAAGAAGTTGCGGGGAGCACAGATACGCAGTATTTT. Encoded protein: CASSQEVAGSTDTQYF.

The V gene is TRBV5-6, the J gene TRBJ2-7; no clear D. The CDR3 is 12 residues long. Germline assignment: CDR1 SGHDT and CDR2 YYEEEE. V gave up 0 bases and J gave up 9 bases, with 10 bases separating them. CDR3 nucleotides: TGTGCCAGCAGCTTGGGCCCCTCGGGGCAGTACTTC. Protein sequence: CASSLGPSGQYF.

To note about this clone: One end of the junction fails to match germline, which may point to a read error. This chain links TRBV20-1 with TRBJ1-1; D remains unclear. The germline V gene has CDR1 DFQATT and CDR2 SNEGSKA (reference sequence). The CDR3 extends over 8 amino acids. The CDR3 DNA follows: TGCAGTGCTGACCGACACCTCTTT. It is translated as CSADRHLF.

The chain is built from TRBV7-9 and TRBJ2-3, with 12 bases that match TRBD2. Germline V gene data show CDR1 as SEHNR and CDR2 as FQNEAQ (reference sequence). CDR3 length: 14 amino acids. The V and J ends lost 7 bases and 4 bases, in that order; junction bases with no gene match: 3. The CDR3 sequence: CASTLAGGSDTQYF. The CDR3 region has the DNA TGTGCCAGCACCCTAGCGGGGGGGTCAGATACGCAGTATTTT. Full variable domain (remainder filled in from reference TRBV7-9 and TRBJ2-3): DTGVSQNPRHKITKRGQNVTFRCDPISEHNRLYWYRQTLGQGPEFLTYFQNEAQLEKSRLLSDRFSAERPKGSFSTLEIQRTEQGDSAMYLCASTLAGGSDTQYFGPGTRLTVL.

The chain is built from TRBV7-9 and TRBJ2-7, with 11 nucleotides matching TRBD1. V dropped 5 bases and J dropped 6; count of bases not matched to a gene: 9. Germline CDR1 and CDR2: SEHNR and FQNEAQ (reference sequence). This CDR3 region has 15 residues. CDR3 sequence reads: CASSPGTGGVGEQYF. The DNA of the CDR3 is TGTGCCAGCAGCCCGGGGACAGGGGGAGTGGGCGAGCAGTACTTC.

This clone has only a few counts. This chain links TRBV29-1 with TRBJ1-1; the match to TRBD1 covers 9 bases. Germline V lookup: CDR1 SQVTM, CDR2 ANQGSEA. V gave up 6 bases and J gave up 5 bases; unmatched junction bases: 7. The CDR3 sequence is 13 residues long. In nucleotides, the CDR3 is TGCAGCGTCCAGACAGGGGGGCGGACTGAAGCTTTCTTT. Translation: CSVQTGGRTEAFF.